This T cell receptor beta chain emerged from a study of blood T cell repertoires in COVID-19. Turning to the study itself: Some COVID-19 samples were acute and others convalescent; all came from the United States, Italy and Spain. Nucleic acid was either cDNA or gDNA, and it came from T cells, B-cell-depleted T cells, or PBMCs.

Per the original methods: Amplification of reference gene primers provided the estimated nucleated cell counts. Sequencing used immunoSEQ multiplex PCR; TCRdb keeps in-frame clones, though not all of them. The D gene and trimming were derived from the DNA, and the V and J assignments and clone size from that table. This table holds fewer than 250,000 clones, roughly 82% found once. V lost 1 base to trimming and J lost 2 bases; unmatched junction nucleotides: 3. CDR3 size: 16 residues. CDR1 is SQVTM and CDR2 is ANQGSEA in the germline V gene. The sequence was obtained from a woman between 40 and 55 years old with acute or convalescent COVID-19. The genes are TRBV29-1 and TRBJ2-1; 12 nucleotides agree with TRBD2. Specimen: peripheral blood. Here the CDR3 reads CSVEGLAGVAYNEQFF. The CDR3 nucleotides are TGCAGCGTTGAAGGACTAGCGGGAGTCGCCTACAATGAGCAGTTCTTC.